This TCR beta chain was recorded in a study of shared clonotypes between healthy human individuals. Study-level findings and limits: Few donors limited the genetic and exposure-history diversity represented.

The CDR3 runs 17 residues. Trimming took 1 base from V and 0 from J, leaving 15 bases between them. Germline lookup yields CDR1 SGHTA and CDR2 FQGNSA. There are many counts of this clone. Antigen: not known. The method was immunoSEQ multiplex PCR; TCRdb's version includes in-frame clones alone and lacks a portion of them. This table holds about 520,000 clones, 78% found once. The source is a woman aged 40 to 50 in good health. Some clones in this sample may be carry-over from other donors' samples. This chain links TRBV7-2 with TRBJ2-5; D unresolved. The specimen was PBMCs. The CDR3 loop reads CASSLDRPGDYQETQYF. The CDR3 coding sequence is TGTGCCAGCAGCTTAGATCGCCCAGGAGACTACCAAGAGACCCAGTACTTC.